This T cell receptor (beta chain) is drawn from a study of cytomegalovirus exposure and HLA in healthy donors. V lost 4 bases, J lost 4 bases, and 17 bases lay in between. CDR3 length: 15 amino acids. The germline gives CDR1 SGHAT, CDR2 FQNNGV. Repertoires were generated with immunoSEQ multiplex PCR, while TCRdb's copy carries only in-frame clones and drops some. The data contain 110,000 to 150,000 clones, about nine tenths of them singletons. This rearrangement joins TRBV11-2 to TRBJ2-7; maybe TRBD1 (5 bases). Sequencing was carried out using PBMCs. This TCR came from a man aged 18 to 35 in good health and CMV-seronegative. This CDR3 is CASSSGFTGSYEQYV. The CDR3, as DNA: TGTGCCAGCAGCTCGGGTTTTACAGGTTCTTACGAGCAGTACGTC.